This T cell receptor beta chain derives from a study of Ad26.COV2.S vaccination and SARS-CoV-2 variants. Only one count was recorded for this clone. Described treatment: roughly 18 received Ad26.COV2.S at low or high dose, single or two shots; 5 received placebo; per-sample allocation not given. Sample collection was performed on day 63 after the first vaccine or placebo injection. Aged 18-55 years, donor was enrolled in Boston in the early 2020s. V shed 6 bases and J shed 7 bases, with 15 bases lying between them. Looked up from germline, CDR1 is LNHDA and CDR2 is SQIVND (reference sequence). The CDR3 length is 13 residues. TCRdb keeps only in-frame clones here, not all; method: immunoSEQ multiplex PCR. The table shows 500,000 or so clones, with approximately 88% occurring only once.

This TCR came from a person aged 18-60 years who received the Ad26.COV2.S COVID-19 vaccine or a placebo. Sequencing was performed on peripheral blood, taken in a trial of Ad26.COV2.S vaccine versus placebo. The chain is built from TRBV19 and TRBJ2-5; tentatively, D is TRBD1 or TRBD2 (5 bases each). CDR3 nucleotides: TGTGCCAGTAGGGGACCGCCTGGCGGGACCCAGTACTTC. Its translation is CASRGPPGGTQYF.